The 25 T cell receptor beta chains presented below share a single source sample, sequenced in a study of blood T cell repertoires in COVID-19. Here immunoSEQ multiplex PCR was the method, and the copy in TCRdb shows in-frame clones only, minus some. Among about 500,000 clones, 89% were seen once, and the ten largest hold 0.9%. Sequenced input: peripheral blood. The receptor source for this set is a man aged 18 to 30 with COVID-19, enrolled during active disease.

The chain links TRBV18 to TRBJ2-7; possibly TRBD2 for D (5 bases). The V end was cut by 4 bases, the J end by 4 bases, with 20 bases between. Germline assignment: CDR1 KGHSH and CDR2 LQKENI. This CDR3 is built from 16 residues. The CDR3 spells CASSRERALPPYEQYF. The CDR3 bases are TGTGCCAGCTCACGGGAGAGGGCTCTTCCCCCGTACGAGCAGTACTTC.

The chain uses TRBV27 and TRBJ1-1; TRBD1 aligns across 7 bases. CDR3 size: 15 residues. The junction had 9 bases not matched to a gene; V was cut back by 5 bases and J by 3 bases. Germline V gene sequence: CDR1 MNHEY, CDR2 SMNVEV (reference sequence). The CDR3 here is CASSPTTGTDTEAFF. DNA of the CDR3: TGTGCCAGCAGTCCAACGACCGGGACAGACACTGAAGCTTTCTTT.

This clone came up many times. The V and J genes are TRBV7-9 and TRBJ1-3; no definite D call. Germline V gene lookup returns CDR1 SEHNR and CDR2 FQNEAQ (reference sequence). This CDR3 has 16 amino acids. The germline V and J ends were trimmed by 6 bases and 0 bases, with 15 bases remaining between them. The CDR3 spells CASSQVAGPSGNTIYF. In nucleotides, the CDR3 is TGTGCCAGCAGTCAAGTCGCCGGTCCCTCTGGAAACACCATATATTTT.

This rearrangement joins TRBV7-3 to TRBJ2-1; the match to TRBD2 covers 9 bases. Germline CDR1 is SGHTA and CDR2 is FQGTGA. V lost 4 bases to trimming and J lost 4 bases; unmatched junction nucleotides: 5. This CDR3 region has 15 residues. CDR3 residues: CASSSGLAPYNEQFF. CDR3 bases: TGTGCCAGCAGCTCGGGACTAGCCCCATACAATGAGCAGTTCTTC.

The chain couples TRBV6-6 to TRBJ1-2, with TRBD1 identical over 9 bases. CDR3 length: 15 amino acids. Germline assignment: CDR1 MNHNY and CDR2 SVGAGI (reference sequence). The V segment lost 6 bases and the J segment 2 bases; nucleotides outside the gene matches: 7. This CDR3 is CASRRTDRGNYGYTF. CDR3 bases: TGTGCCAGCAGGAGAACGGACAGGGGCAACTATGGCTACACCTTC.

The chain has TRBV2 and TRBJ2-3; D perhaps matches TRBD2 (5 bases). CDR1 is SNHLY, CDR2 FYNNEI, per germline. The V gene lost 5 bases and the J gene lost 3 bases, with 6 bases spanning the gap. The CDR3 has 12 residues. DNA of the CDR3: TGTGCCAGCAGTCGGACTACAGATACGCAGTATTTT. Its protein is CASSRTTDTQYF.

V and J are TRBV6-5 and TRBJ1-2, with D possibly being TRBD1 (5 bases). Germline V gene lookup returns CDR1 MNHEY and CDR2 SVGAGI. Trimming pared 2 bases from V and 3 bases from J, leaving 13 bases between. The CDR3 contains 15 residues. This CDR3 is CASSYTGGFDYGYTF. The CDR3 nucleotides are TGTGCCAGCAGTTACACGGGGGGGTTCGACTATGGCTACACCTTC.

This clone was seen only a few times. This chain uses TRBV19 with TRBJ2-7; D perhaps matches TRBD2 (5 bases). The germline gives CDR1 LNHDA, CDR2 SQIVND (reference sequence). The CDR3 loop spans 14 amino acids. The V end lost 0 bases, the J end lost 7 bases, and 13 bases lay between the germline ends. The CDR3: CASSIDRRSQEQYF. The CDR3 nucleotides are TGTGCCAGTAGTATAGATCGGAGGTCCCAGGAGCAGTACTTC.

The chain joins TRBV27 to TRBJ1-3, with 9 bases that match TRBD1. Trimming at V came to 6 bases and at J to 0 bases, leaving 6 bases not matched to a gene. CDR1 and CDR2 from the germline V gene are MNHEY and SMNVEV (reference sequence). The CDR3 contains 16 residues. Here the CDR3 DNA reads TGTGCCAGCAGCCCAGGGACAGGGCCCTCTGGAAACACCATATATTTT. Translated: CASSPGTGPSGNTIYF.

The chain uses TRBV6-5 and TRBJ1-2; no firm D call. This CDR3 spans 13 amino acids. Trimming shortened V by 6 bases and J by 4 bases, and 12 bases separated the two germline ends. Per germline, CDR1 MNHEY and CDR2 SVGAGI. The CDR3 loop reads CASSDTSVYGYTF. The DNA for the CDR3 is TGTGCCAGCAGCGACACCTCAGTCTATGGCTACACCTTC.

The genes are TRBV4-1 and TRBJ1-1; 7 bases map to TRBD1. After removal of 1 base from V and 7 bases from J, the junction contained 6 bases not matched to a gene. Germline-derived CDR1 and CDR2 are MGHRA and YSYEKL. The CDR3 extends over 14 amino acids. Written as DNA, the CDR3 is TGCGCCAGCAGCCAAGTACAGGGGTTTGATGAAGCTTTCTTT. This sequence encodes CASSQVQGFDEAFF.

For this clone: It is unclear where the CDR3 begins or ends on the DNA, so no DNA is shown, and the CDR3 is as TCRdb lists it. The J gene is TRBJ2-3, the V gene TRBV7-3; TRBD2 is taken as the D call from the table, unchecked against the DNA. The CDR3 is 16 amino acids long, termini counted. CDR1 SGHTA and CDR2 FQGTGA come from the germline V gene. CDR3 sequence: CASSSGLAGITDTQYF.

This chain joins TRBV5-6 and TRBJ1-2; D unclear. CDR3 size: 14 residues. Germline values: CDR1 SGHDT, CDR2 YYEEEE. Trimming cost V 0 bases and J 6 bases, with 12 bases left between them. In DNA form, the CDR3 reads TGTGCCAGCAGCTTGGTCGCGGGCGGAGATGGCTACACCTTC. It is translated as CASSLVAGGDGYTF.

The J gene is TRBJ1-3, the V gene TRBV5-4; D might be TRBD1 (6 bases). Germline V gene lookup returns CDR1 SGHNT and CDR2 YYREEE (reference sequence). The germline V and J ends were trimmed by 4 bases and 8 bases, with 13 bases remaining between them. The CDR3 is 13 residues long. The CDR3 is CASSVQGGDTIYF. DNA for the CDR3: TGTGCCAGCAGCGTACAGGGTGGGGACACCATATATTTT.

This chain uses TRBV7-6 with TRBJ2-2, with D possibly being TRBD1 (6 bases). CDR1 SGHVS and CDR2 FNYEAQ come from the germline V gene. The CDR3 has 15 amino acids. V gave up 0 bases and J gave up 3 bases, with 8 bases separating them. The CDR3 DNA follows: TGTGCCAGCAGCTTAGCCGGGACATACACCGGGGAGCTGTTTTTT. The encoded protein is CASSLAGTYTGELFF. Together with reference TRBV7-6 and TRBJ2-2, the CDR3 gives the full variable domain: GAGVSQSPRYKVTKRGQDVALRCDPISGHVSLYWYRQALGQGPEFLTYFNYEAQQDKSGLPNDRFSAERPEGSISTLTIQRTEQRDSAMYRCASSLAGTYTGELFFGEGSRLTVL.

The table lists this clone with a few counts. J is TRBJ2-4 and V is TRBV7-9; tentative D call: TRBD1 (6 bases). This CDR3 is built from 19 residues. Germline V CDR1 and CDR2: SEHNR, FQNEAQ (reference sequence). V was shortened by 5 bases and J by 0 bases, with 23 bases between the two germline ends. DNA of the CDR3: TGTGCCAGCAGCCGAACAACGGGACAATCTAATCTAGCCAAAAACATTCAGTACTTC. It is translated as CASSRTTGQSNLAKNIQYF.

The V gene is TRBV6-5, the J gene TRBJ1-5, with 10 nucleotides matching TRBD1. V shed 6 bases, J shed 7 bases, and the junction held 9 bases outside the gene matches. CDR3 length: 15 residues. From germline, CDR1 is MNHEY and CDR2 SVGAGI. Here the CDR3 DNA reads TGTGCCAGCAGAAGGGGACAGGGGAATTTCCAGCCCCAGCATTTT. This encodes CASRRGQGNFQPQHF.

This rearrangement joins TRBV3-1 (or the pseudogene TRBV3-2) to TRBJ2-3; 10 bases are shared with TRBD2. CDR1 and CDR2 from the germline V gene are LGHDT and YNNKEL (reference sequence). The CDR3 loop spans 16 amino acids. With V trimmed by 4 bases and J by 2 bases, 6 bases remained unmatched. CDR3 residues: CASSRLLAGPTDTQYF. CDR3 sequence (DNA): TGTGCCAGCAGCCGTCTACTAGCGGGGCCCACAGATACGCAGTATTTT.

The chain has TRBV11-2 and TRBJ2-7; D unclear. With 2 bases removed from V and 0 bases from J, the gap between germline ends came to 8 bases. The CDR3 extends over 14 amino acids. Germline V gives CDR1 SGHAT, CDR2 FQNNGV. This CDR3 is CASSLSSLSYEQYF. CDR3 in DNA: TGTGCCAGCAGCTTATCCAGTCTCTCCTACGAGCAGTACTTC.

The chain carries TRBV24-1 and TRBJ2-6; a possible D gene is TRBD1 (6 bases). V was pared by 2 bases and J by 8 bases, with 9 bases between. The germline gives CDR1 KGHDR, CDR2 SFDVKD. The CDR3 totals 14 residues. The CDR3 DNA follows: TGTGCCACCAGTGATTCCGGGACAACCAACGTCCTGACTTTC. This codes for CATSDSGTTNVLTF.

The chain combines TRBV27 with TRBJ2-1; 12 bases are shared with TRBD2. The V gene end was trimmed by 5 bases and the J gene end by 7 bases; junction bases not matched to a gene: 9. The CDR3 totals 16 residues. CDR1 is MNHEY and CDR2 is SMNVEV in the germline V gene (reference sequence). In DNA, the CDR3 is TGTGCCAGCAGTCCCAGACTAGCGGGAGTAGGGAATGAGCAGTTCTTC. Amino acid sequence: CASSPRLAGVGNEQFF.

The chain has TRBV12-3 or TRBV12-4 and TRBJ2-5; no clear D gene. V was shortened by 8 bases and J by 0 bases, with 10 bases between the two germline ends. The CDR3 contains 13 residues. The DNA of the CDR3 is TGTGCCAGCCTACCGAGGTACCAAGAGACCCAGTACTTC. Translation gives CASLPRYQETQYF.

V usage is TRBV7-3 and J usage is TRBJ2-3; D perhaps matches TRBD1 (7 bases). V was cut by 5 bases and J by 0 bases, with 21 bases left in between. Germline-derived CDR1 and CDR2 are SGHTA and FQGTGA. The CDR3 spans 18 residues. CDR3 in amino acids: CASSPTGWGVTSTDTQYF. CDR3 DNA sequence: TGTGCCAGCAGCCCGACAGGGTGGGGGGTTACTAGCACAGATACGCAGTATTTT.

Only one count was recorded for this clone. The chain joins TRBV2 to TRBJ1-2, with 7 bases aligning to TRBD1. V was clipped by 1 base and J by 7 bases; unmatched bases: 3. The germline V gene encodes CDR1 SNHLY and CDR2 FYNNEI. This CDR3 is built from 13 residues. Here the CDR3 DNA reads TGTGCCAGCAGTGAAGACAGGGGCTCTGGCTACACCTTC. Translation: CASSEDRGSGYTF.

This rearrangement joins TRBV21-1 to TRBJ2-7; TRBD1 is taken as the D call from the table, unchecked against the DNA. TRBV21-1 is given as a pseudogene. CDR3 length: 12 residues. The CDR3 DNA reads as TGTGCCAGCAGCAAGGGGCTGGGGGAGCAGTACTTC. Its protein product is CASSKGLGEQYF.